The 18 T cell receptor beta chains reported below all come from one sample, sequenced in a study of CD8 T cells in Susac syndrome. An input of roughly 0.5 to 1 ug of RNA was subjected to reverse transcription using random hexamers. TCRdb reprocessed the immunoSEQ multiplex PCR reads via MiXCR and lists one record per CDR3 protein. The repertoire holds approximately 140,000 distinct CDR3 sequences, with nearly 95% as singletons. Sequences were obtained from CD8+ T cells from PBMCs. The source is a human donor in good health.

The rearrangement joins TRBV4-2 to TRBJ2-3; possibly TRBD1 for D (7 bases). The V gene lost 0 bases and the J gene lost 2 bases, with 12 bases spanning the gap. Germline V gene data show CDR1 as LGHNA and CDR2 as YNFKEQ. The CDR3 has 16 amino acids. In DNA form, the CDR3 reads TGTGCCAGCAGCCAAGAGGAGGGACAGCTCACAGATACGCAGTATTTT. Protein sequence: CASSQEEGQLTDTQYF.

This clonotype came up once. The V call is TRBV2, the J call TRBJ2-5, with D uncertain. CDR1 and CDR2 (germline): SNHLY, FYNNEI. The V and J ends lost 4 bases and 0 bases respectively, with 9 bases between them. This CDR3 region has 14 residues. CDR3 nucleotide sequence: TGTGCCAGCAGTGGGGCCGTGTACCAAGAGACCCAGTACTTC. Residues: CASSGAVYQETQYF.

This chain joins TRBV11-2 and TRBJ2-7; D unclear. CDR1 SGHAT and CDR2 FQNNGV come from the germline V gene. V lost 5 bases and J 3 bases, leaving 8 bases between the germline ends. The CDR3 sequence is 12 residues long. The CDR3 DNA is TGTGCCAGCAGCCTGACCTTCTACGAGCAGTACTTC. It specifies CASSLTFYEQYF.

The genes are TRBV20-1 and TRBJ2-1; D call uncertain. The CDR3 sequence is 12 residues long. Germline V gives CDR1 DFQATT, CDR2 SNEGSKA (reference sequence). V was trimmed by 5 bases and J by 5 bases, leaving 10 bases between them. The CDR3 coding sequence is TGCAGTGCTGCCCTCGGTGACAATGAGCAGTTCTTC. It encodes CSAALGDNEQFF.

The rearrangement joins TRBV20-1 to TRBJ2-7; 13 nucleotides line up with TRBD2. Trimming removed 6 bases from V and 0 bases from J; junction bases left unmatched: 11. There are 17 residues in the CDR3. Germline V gene lookup returns CDR1 DFQATT and CDR2 SNEGSKA (reference sequence). The CDR3 region has the DNA TGCAGTGCCTACCCACTAGCGGGAGGGCCCGGCTCCTACGAGCAGTACTTC. Translated, it gives CSAYPLAGGPGSYEQYF.

V usage is TRBV11-2 and J usage is TRBJ2-2, with unresolved D. Germline V gives CDR1 SGHAT, CDR2 FQNNGV. The CDR3 covers 18 residues. Between the trimmed V and J ends, which lost 6 bases and 1 base, there was a span of 21 bases. Here the CDR3 reads CASSLRASSPVNTGELFF. CDR3 DNA: TGTGCCAGCAGTTTACGCGCGTCGTCTCCAGTGAACACCGGGGAGCTGTTTTTT.

The rearrangement joins TRBV30 to TRBJ1-5; 12 bases line up with TRBD1. The CDR3 is 15 residues long. The V segment lost 2 bases and the J segment 6 bases; nucleotides outside the gene matches: 5. Per germline, CDR1 GTSNPN and CDR2 SVGIG (reference sequence). The CDR3 sequence is CAWSTGTGGSQPQHF. For the CDR3, the DNA is TGTGCCTGGAGTACCGGGACAGGGGGCAGTCAGCCCCAGCATTTT.

The chain has TRBV9 and TRBJ2-1; 7 bases align to TRBD2. The CDR3 is 13 residues long. After removal of 3 bases from V and 10 bases from J, the junction contained 7 bases not matched to a gene. Germline V gene sequence: CDR1 SGDLS, CDR2 YYNGEE. Written as DNA, the CDR3 is TGTGCCAGCAGCGACGACTCGCGGGGGGAGCAGTTCTTC. Translation: CASSDDSRGEQFF.

CDR3 in DNA: TGTGCCAGCAGTTTCCCCCCAGGGACCTACGAGCAGTACTTC. This translates into CASSFPPGTYEQYF. The chain recombines TRBV28 with TRBJ2-7; tentatively, D is TRBD1 (5 bases). Germline V lookup: CDR1 MDHEN, CDR2 SYDVKM. The V and J ends lost 3 bases and 2 bases respectively, with 11 bases between them. This CDR3 spans 14 amino acids.

This clonotype was seen just once. The chain is built from TRBV7-9 and TRBJ1-1, with D uncertain. The germline V and J ends were trimmed by 4 bases and 3 bases, with 6 bases remaining between them. CDR1 SEHNR and CDR2 FQNEAQ come from the germline V gene (reference sequence). The CDR3 has 12 residues. For the CDR3, the DNA is TGTGCCAGCAGCTCTCGGGACACTGAAGCTTTCTTT. As protein: CASSSRDTEAFF.

The gene calls are TRBV28 and TRBJ2-7, with D uncertain. This CDR3 is 12 amino acids long. CDR1 is MDHEN, CDR2 SYDVKM, per germline. V was shortened by 5 bases and J by 4 bases, with 9 bases between the two germline ends. CDR3 region: CASSPRAYEQYF. For the CDR3, the DNA is TGTGCCAGCAGTCCCCGGGCGTACGAGCAGTACTTC.

The chain employs TRBV9 and TRBJ2-7; D may be TRBD1 (5 bases). This CDR3 has 12 residues. CDR1 is SGDLS, CDR2 YYNGEE, per germline. V lost 3 bases and J 7 bases, leaving 11 bases between the germline ends. DNA of the CDR3: TGTGCCAGCAGCGCCACAGGCGAAGAGCAGTACTTC. Its translation is CASSATGEEQYF.

The chain recombines TRBV29-1 with TRBJ1-2; D not certain. Germline CDR1 is SQVTM and CDR2 is ANQGSEA. The CDR3 spans 13 residues. The V end lost 6 bases, the J end lost 0 bases, and 11 bases lay between the germline ends. The CDR3 sequence is CSVPPGPNYGYTF. CDR3 sequence (DNA): TGCAGCGTGCCTCCGGGCCCTAACTATGGCTACACCTTC.

This chain uses TRBV7-8 with TRBJ1-1; D is uncertain. Germline V gene data show CDR1 as SGHVS and CDR2 as FQNEAQ. Trimming took off 0 bases at V and 1 base at J, with 6 bases between the two ends. This CDR3 is built from 14 residues. DNA of the CDR3: TGTGCCAGCAGCTTAGCTGGAGAGAACACTGAAGCTTTCTTT. Translated, it gives CASSLAGENTEAFF.

This chain links TRBV7-2 with TRBJ2-3; TRBD1 might be the D (6 bases). CDR1 is SGHTA, CDR2 FQGNSA, per germline. The CDR3 is 17 residues long. Trimming left V 5 bases short and J 6 bases short, with 24 bases between. The CDR3 bases are TGTGCCAGCAGCAAAAAGGGACATGTTTACGGCAGTGATACGCAGTATTTT. Amino acids: CASSKKGHVYGSDTQYF.

The chain combines TRBV4-2 with TRBJ2-7; D tentatively fits TRBD1 or TRBD2 (6 bases each). The V gene lost 3 bases and the J gene lost 6 bases, with 18 bases spanning the gap. CDR1 and CDR2 (germline): LGHNA, YNFKEQ. The CDR3 consists of 15 residues. The CDR3 protein is CASSHGQPGLTEQYF. The CDR3 bases are TGTGCCAGCAGCCACGGACAGCCGGGACTCACCGAGCAGTACTTC.

CDR3: CASSLVGAPSSYNEQFF. CDR3 DNA: TGTGCCAGCAGCTTAGTCGGGGCCCCGAGCTCCTACAATGAGCAGTTCTTC. The rearrangement uses TRBV7-9 and TRBJ2-1; the D call may be TRBD1 or TRBD2 (5 bases each). Trimming shortened V by 1 base and J by 0 bases, and 13 bases separated the two germline ends. The CDR3 consists of 17 residues. The V gene's germline CDR1 is SEHNR and CDR2 FQNEAQ (reference sequence).

The rearrangement joins TRBV3-1 to TRBJ2-7, with D possibly being TRBD2 (6 bases). Germline loops: CDR1 LGHDT, CDR2 YNNKEL (reference sequence). V lost 0 bases and J 2 bases, leaving 11 bases between the germline ends. The CDR3 contains 15 residues. The CDR3 region is CASSQDRGGTYEQYF. CDR3 nucleotides: TGTGCCAGCAGCCAAGATCGCGGCGGGACCTACGAGCAGTACTTC.